This T cell receptor beta chain was recorded in a study of blood T cells in healthy people across ages. Study conclusions and caveats: Compared with aged donors, long-lived donors showed fewer expanded clones, suggesting selection. The study could not conclusively compare naive and antigen-experienced cells, given its unsorted PBMCs.

As for this clonotype: Antigen specificity is unknown.

The use of a sample-barcoded 5' primer and a J-beta primer mix characterized a second PCR of roughly 6 to 12 cycles. TCRdb processed the 5' RACE reads anew with MiXCR; each CDR3 protein has one entry. The sample holds around 940,000 distinct CDR3 sequences, roughly 47% seen once. Germline loops: CDR1 MDHEN, CDR2 SYDVKM. V was pared by 6 bases and J by 0 bases, with 24 bases between. The CDR3 runs to 19 residues. Sequencing was performed on blood. V usage is TRBV28 and J usage is TRBJ2-4; D is tentatively TRBD1 or TRBD2 (5 bases each). This TCR was recovered from a woman aged 55-75 years in good health. CDR3 sequence (DNA): TGTGCCAGCAGGGGGGATAATTCGGATGACGGCCTAGCCAAAAACATTCAGTACTTC. This translates into CASRGDNSDDGLAKNIQYF.